The subject of this entry is one T cell receptor (beta chain). These data belong to a study of blood T cell repertoires in COVID-19. The overall study: Specimens from acute and convalescent COVID-19 originated in the United States, Italy and Spain. PBMCs, B-cell-depleted T cells, or T cells provided the cDNA or gDNA that made up the material.

Source study methods: Scientists estimated how many nucleated cells there were by amplifying reference gene primers. Profiled with immunoSEQ multiplex PCR; TCRdb holds only in-frame clones, not every one. D and trimming were read from the DNA, whereas the V and J calls and clone size are those reported in that table. Of about 260,000 clones in the sample, around 86% were seen once. The material sequenced was peripheral blood. The TCR comes from a human donor in a cohort sampled during active COVID-19.

CDR3: CASSLGLVNEQFF. In nucleotides, the CDR3 is TGTGCCAGCAGTTTAGGACTAGTAAATGAGCAGTTCTTC. The chain recombines TRBV12-3 or TRBV12-4 with TRBJ2-1, with TRBD2 as a possible D gene (6 bases). Between the trimmed V and J ends, which lost 1 base and 7 bases, there was a span of 8 bases. This CDR3 is 13 amino acids long.